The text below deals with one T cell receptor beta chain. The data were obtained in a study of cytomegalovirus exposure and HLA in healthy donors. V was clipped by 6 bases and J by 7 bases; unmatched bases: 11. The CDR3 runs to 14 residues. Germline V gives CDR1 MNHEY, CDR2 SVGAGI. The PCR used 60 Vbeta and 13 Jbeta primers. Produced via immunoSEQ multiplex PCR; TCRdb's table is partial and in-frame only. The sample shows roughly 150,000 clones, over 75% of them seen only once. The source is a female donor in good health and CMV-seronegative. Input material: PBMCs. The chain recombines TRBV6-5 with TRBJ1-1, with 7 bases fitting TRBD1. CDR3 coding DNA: TGTGCCAGCAGCCTTGGACAGGTTAAAGATGAAGCTTTCTTT. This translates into CASSLGQVKDEAFF.